Below, 19 T cell receptor beta chains from the same sample are listed, as sequenced in a study of vaccination and CD4 T cells after COVID-19 (dated 2022 in TCRdb). This specimen's treatment or condition label, interpreted: roughly ten-day PBMC culture with coronavirus spike peptide pools or control peptides (ViraFEST assay). Their recognized antigens are unknown. Library preparation used PCR. The sequencer was an Illumina iSeq 100. DNA from cultured CD4+ T cells was subjected to TCR sequencing with the Oncomine TCR Beta short-read assay at the Johns Hopkins FTIC core. The public sequencing data were trimmed at Q25 with fastp and processed into clonotypes with MiXCR by TCRdb, which kept only in-frame beta chains. Each CDR3 protein gets just one entry, which takes the most common genes and DNA from the rows behind it. The sample table lists roughly 10,000 distinct CDR3 sequences, approximately 30% of them with a count of one. 15% to 19% of the sample rests with the top ten.

The source material was CD4+ T cells from blood, cultured in vitro, sampled after SARS-CoV-2 vaccination. Receptors were obtained from a human donor who had recovered from COVID-19.

This clonotype occurred a few times. V usage is TRBV7-2 and J usage is TRBJ1-2, with 8 bases that match TRBD1. The J segment lost 4 bases and the V segment lost 1 base, leaving 5 bases of the junction unmatched. Germline loops: CDR1 SGHTA, CDR2 FQGNSA. There are 15 residues in the CDR3. CDR3 in DNA: TGTGCCAGCAGCTTAGGCCCAGGGGGCGTCTATGGCTACACCTTC. It is translated as CASSLGPGGVYGYTF.

The chain has TRBV6-1 and TRBJ2-7; the D call may be TRBD1 or TRBD2 (6 bases each). The V end lost 7 bases, the J end lost 4 bases, and 17 bases lay between the germline ends. The CDR3 spans 14 residues. Germline CDR1 is MNHNS and CDR2 is SASEGT. The CDR3 spells CASTPSGALYEQYF. As DNA, the CDR3 is TGTGCCAGCACCCCTTCGGGGGCGTTATACGAGCAGTACTTC.

This rearrangement joins TRBV27 to TRBJ2-6; 9 bases match TRBD2. Germline V gene lookup returns CDR1 MNHEY and CDR2 SMNVEV (reference sequence). Trimming cost V 3 bases and J 0 bases; bases outside gene matches: 6. This CDR3 spans 18 amino acids. CDR3 sequence reads: CASSFSLAGFSGANVLTF. The CDR3, as DNA: TGTGCCAGCAGTTTTAGTCTAGCGGGATTCTCTGGGGCCAACGTCCTGACTTTC.

This clonotype was detected only a few times. The V call is TRBV7-2, the J call TRBJ1-1, with D possibly being TRBD1 (6 bases). Deletions cut 5 bases from V and 0 bases from J, with 19 bases between. The CDR3 is 17 residues long. Germline V CDR1 and CDR2: SGHTA, FQGNSA. The CDR3 coding sequence is TGTGCCAGCAGCCTTATTCGGGACACATTCTTGAACACTGAAGCTTTCTTT. It is translated as CASSLIRDTFLNTEAFF.

This clonotype has a single count. The V gene is TRBV12-3 or TRBV12-4, the J gene TRBJ2-1, with 7 bases lining up with TRBD2. The CDR3 has 15 residues. V shed 7 bases, J shed 2 bases, and the junction held 8 bases outside the gene matches. The CDR3 region is CASTPTSLPYNEQFF. The CDR3 DNA reads TGTGCCAGCACCCCGACTAGCCTACCCTACAATGAGCAGTTCTTC.

The chain combines TRBV23-1 with TRBJ1-2; no firm D call. TRBV23-1 is annotated as an ORF whose role is uncertain. This CDR3 comprises 16 residues. V was shortened by 2 bases and J by 6 bases, with 19 bases between the two germline ends. This CDR3 is CASSQSPGEGSDGYTF. In nucleotides, the CDR3 is TGCGCCAGCAGTCAAAGCCCCGGGGAGGGTTCGGATGGCTACACCTTC.

The chain carries TRBV7-7 and TRBJ2-5; D is undetermined. With 5 bases removed from V and 4 bases from J, the gap between germline ends came to 17 bases. The germline V gene has CDR1 SSHAT and CDR2 FNYEAQ (reference sequence). This CDR3 has 15 residues. CDR3: CASSPGTGRLETQYF. DNA for the CDR3: TGTGCCAGCAGCCCTGGAACGGGCCGACTAGAGACCCAGTACTTC.

The chain combines TRBV5-5 with TRBJ1-5, with D uncertain. Germline CDR1 and CDR2: SGHKS and YYEKEE (reference sequence). V shed 3 bases and J shed 6 bases, with 16 bases lying between them. The CDR3 is made up of 15 amino acids. The CDR3 coding sequence is TGTGCCAGCAGCTCCCTTCGCCAAACGGGTCAGCCCCAGCATTTT. Translation gives CASSSLRQTGQPQHF. The entire variable domain, with the rest obtained from reference TRBV5-5 and TRBJ1-5, is as follows: DAGVTQSPTHLIKTRGQQVTLRCSPISGHKSVSWYQQVLGQGPQFIFQYYEKEERGRGNFPDRFSARQFPNYSSELNVNALLLGDSALYLCASSSLRQTGQPQHFGDGTRLSIL.

The rearrangement joins TRBV6-5 to TRBJ1-1; a weak D match, TRBD1 (5 bases). Trimming cost V 1 base and J 4 bases, with 13 bases left between them. There are 15 residues in the CDR3. From germline, CDR1 is MNHEY and CDR2 SVGAGI. CDR3 bases: TGTGCCAGCAGTTACTGGCAGGGATACGGCACTGAAGCTTTCTTT. This translates into CASSYWQGYGTEAFF.

The chain recombines TRBV29-1 with TRBJ2-3; 7 nucleotides align to TRBD1. CDR1 and CDR2 from the germline V gene are SQVTM and ANQGSEA. The CDR3 runs 14 residues. J gave up 2 bases and V 6 bases, and 8 bases lay outside the gene matches. The CDR3 sequence is CSVTPGQFTDTQYF. For the CDR3, the DNA is TGCAGCGTCACCCCGGGACAGTTCACAGATACGCAGTATTTT.

V and J are TRBV4-3 and TRBJ1-1; D is possibly TRBD1 (5 bases). V gave up 3 bases and J gave up 1 base, with 18 bases separating them. The CDR3 is made up of 17 amino acids. The germline CDR1 and CDR2 sequences are LGHNA and YSLEER. The CDR3 spells CASSQKGMGATNTEAFF. In DNA form, the CDR3 reads TGCGCCAGCAGCCAGAAGGGGATGGGCGCCACGAACACTGAAGCTTTCTTT.

The chain joins TRBV6-2 or TRBV6-3 to TRBJ2-7, with TRBD1 identical over 7 bases. Looked up from germline, CDR1 is MNHEY and CDR2 is SVGEGT. The V gene end was trimmed by 2 bases and the J gene end by 0 bases; junction bases not matched to a gene: 22. This CDR3 is 21 amino acids long. The CDR3 DNA reads TGTGCCAGCAGTTACCCGGCCCAGACAGGGTTTAGCGCCAGGAGCTCCTACGAGCAGTACTTC. Residues: CASSYPAQTGFSARSSYEQYF.

This clonotype appeared a few times. J is TRBJ2-7 and V is TRBV28, with a weak D call TRBD1 (5 bases). CDR1 and CDR2 (germline): MDHEN, SYDVKM. V lost 5 bases, J lost 0 bases, and 11 bases lay in between. This CDR3 region has 14 residues. DNA for the CDR3: TGTGCCAGCAGTCAGGGCCCTGGCTCCTACGAGCAGTACTTC. Protein sequence: CASSQGPGSYEQYF.

The rearrangement uses TRBV6-2 or TRBV6-3 and TRBJ2-4; D gene unclear. Germline values: CDR1 MNHEY, CDR2 SVGEGT. The germline V and J ends were trimmed by 7 bases and 1 base, with 23 bases remaining between them. The CDR3 covers 18 residues. CDR3 DNA sequence: TGTGCCAGCACCACCCCGGACGCATCGGGTATGGCCAAAAACATTCAGTACTTC. Amino acids: CASTTPDASGMAKNIQYF.

V is TRBV7-2 and J is TRBJ2-7; D remains unclear. Per germline, CDR1 SGHTA and CDR2 FQGNSA. This CDR3 has 14 amino acids. Between the trimmed V and J ends, which lost 2 bases and 2 bases, there was a span of 10 bases. DNA for the CDR3: TGTGCCAGCAGCTTACATGGCATGACCTACGAGCAGTACTTC. Translated: CASSLHGMTYEQYF.

J is TRBJ1-2 and V is TRBV28; D may be TRBD1 (5 bases). This CDR3 is built from 14 residues. Trimming took 2 bases from V and 7 from J, leaving 14 bases between them. Germline values: CDR1 MDHEN, CDR2 SYDVKM. CDR3 region: CASSLRQGSIGYTF. DNA of the CDR3: TGTGCCAGCAGTTTAAGGCAGGGATCGATTGGCTACACCTTC.

There are a few counts of this clonotype. This sequence joins TRBV7-2 and TRBJ1-1; tentative D call: TRBD1 (6 bases). CDR1 and CDR2 (germline): SGHTA, FQGNSA. V was trimmed by 1 base and J by 5 bases, leaving 14 bases between them. This CDR3 is 15 amino acids long. The CDR3 DNA is TGTGCCAGCAGCTTAGTGCGGTCAGGGACAACTGAAGCTTTCTTT. Protein sequence: CASSLVRSGTTEAFF.

This clonotype was counted between two and nine times. V is TRBV6-2 or TRBV6-3 and J is TRBJ1-5; D unresolved. This CDR3 is 12 amino acids long. Germline CDR1 reads MNHEY; CDR2 reads SVGEGT. The germline V and J ends were trimmed by 6 bases and 3 bases, with 6 bases remaining between them. The CDR3 bases are TGTGCCAGCAGCCCCTCCAATCAGCCCCAGCATTTT. This gives the protein CASSPSNQPQHF.

The rearrangement joins TRBV28 to TRBJ1-4, with D possibly being TRBD1 (5 bases). Germline assignment: CDR1 MDHEN and CDR2 SYDVKM. Trimming cost V 8 bases and J 5 bases, with 18 bases left between them. CDR3 length: 15 residues. CDR3 region: CASRGTGPGNEKLFF. The DNA for the CDR3 is TGTGCCAGCCGCGGTACGGGGCCAGGGAATGAAAAACTGTTTTTT.